The entry that follows covers one T cell receptor beta chain sequence. The antigen is undetermined. The investigators reverse transcribed all of the isolated RNA, so they sequenced expressed TCRB transcripts. TCRdb's copy holds only in-frame clones and misses some; the assay was immunoSEQ multiplex PCR. The sample includes 600,000 to 700,000 clones, about an eighth seen only once; the top ten take 0.09% to 0.15%. The record originates from a study of beta chain features in type 1 diabetes. The V gene lost 0 bases and the J gene lost 0 bases, with 7 bases spanning the gap. CDR3 length: 14 residues. Germline V lookup: CDR1 SGDLS, CDR2 YYNGEE. Broader study findings: For Type 1 diabetes patients, all four CD4+ subsets carried TCRB CDR3s that were moderately but significantly shorter.

The TCR was taken from a man younger than 40 with type 1 diabetes. The chain recombines TRBV9 with TRBJ2-7, with D hard to call. Sequenced sample: naive CD4+ T cells from blood. The DNA for the CDR3 is TGTGCCAGCAGCGTAGCCCCAACCTCCTACGAGCAGTACTTC. It codes for CASSVAPTSYEQYF.